Listed below are T cell receptor beta chains from one sample, sequenced in a study of cytomegalovirus exposure and HLA in healthy donors. Some clones are missing from TCRdb's copy, which holds only in-frame ones; the method was immunoSEQ multiplex PCR. Of some 190,000 clones listed, about 80% are singletons. The sequencing sample was made of PBMCs. These receptors all stem from a woman aged 25 to 39 in good health and CMV-seronegative. Both conserved end residues are part of each CDR3. The D gene is left open where the match is weak.

CDR3: CASSLGTSSQFF
D: TRBD2
J: TRBJ2-1
V: TRBV5-6

CDR3: CASGLGSGQLLYGYTF
D: -
J: TRBJ1-2
V: TRBV12-5

CDR3: CASSTDREETQYF
D: TRBD1
J: TRBJ2-5
V: TRBV10-2

CDR3: CSVPDRGPSNYGYTF
D: TRBD1
J: TRBJ1-2
V: TRBV29-1

CDR3: CASDQGYYEQYF
D: -
J: TRBJ2-7
V: TRBV6-6

CDR3: CASSVWTGGDEQFF
D: TRBD1
J: TRBJ2-1
V: TRBV9

CDR3: CASSDAAGWQETQYF
D: -
J: TRBJ2-5
V: TRBV6-1

CDR3: CASSTPRDKITYEQYF
D: -
J: TRBJ2-7
V: TRBV27

CDR3: CASSLEQGNSPLHF
D: -
J: TRBJ1-6
V: TRBV5-1

CDR3: CASIWGEGNVLTF
D: -
J: TRBJ2-6
V: TRBV7-9

CDR3: CASSLVGDGRTRQYF
D: TRBD2
J: TRBJ2-3
V: TRBV5-6

CDR3: CASSINARVLGQPQHF
D: -
J: TRBJ1-5
V: TRBV19

CDR3: CASSRQDTGGNTIYF
D: -
J: TRBJ1-3
V: TRBV19

CDR3: CAWATALFYGYTF
D: -
J: TRBJ1-2
V: TRBV30

CDR3: CASSHAGGQAQHF
D: TRBD1
J: TRBJ1-5
V: TRBV4-2

CDR3: CASSLKAGGPVDTQYF
D: TRBD2
J: TRBJ2-3
V: TRBV7-3

CDR3: CAWSVGGLETQYF
D: TRBD2
J: TRBJ2-5
V: TRBV30

CDR3: CASSPPGGWDQPQHF
D: -
J: TRBJ1-5
V: TRBV9

CDR3: CASSPGTSGGRVSTDTQYF
D: TRBD2
J: TRBJ2-3
V: TRBV5-1

CDR3: CASSPVVTGGVRSYEQYF
D: TRBD1
J: TRBJ2-7
V: TRBV18

CDR3: CASSIRDRRIYEQYF
D: TRBD1
J: TRBJ2-7
V: TRBV19

CDR3: CASRVGSSYEQYF
D: -
J: TRBJ2-7
V: TRBV14

CDR3: CASKPGQAYTDTQYF
D: TRBD1
J: TRBJ2-3
V: TRBV5-4

CDR3: CASRAGGSYEQYF
D: -
J: TRBJ2-7
V: TRBV2

CDR3: CASRNNRAGHGYTF
D: -
J: TRBJ1-2
V: TRBV7-2

CDR3: CASCTDRPSTDTQYF
D: -
J: TRBJ2-3
V: TRBV6-6

CDR3: CASSRTGLYEQYF
D: TRBD1
J: TRBJ2-7
V: TRBV27

CDR3: CASSLTGTGLYEQYF
D: TRBD1
J: TRBJ2-7
V: TRBV7-2

CDR3: CASSVGGGPYEQYF
D: TRBD2
J: TRBJ2-7
V: TRBV9

CDR3: CASSVLAVAYEQYF
D: -
J: TRBJ2-7
V: TRBV9

CDR3: CASSLTDRTSYGYTF
D: TRBD1
J: TRBJ1-2
V: TRBV7-6

CDR3: CASSQESAGLSPTLHF
D: -
J: TRBJ1-6
V: TRBV4-3

CDR3: CASIQETVNEKLFF
D: -
J: TRBJ1-4
V: TRBV2

CDR3: CASSPTGVTLIVETQYF
D: TRBD1
J: TRBJ2-5
V: TRBV18

CDR3: CAWRGQLNTEAFF
D: -
J: TRBJ1-1
V: TRBV30

CDR3: CSVVEGAREQYF
D: -
J: TRBJ2-7
V: TRBV29-1

CDR3: CASSVGTGTYNEQFF
D: TRBD1
J: TRBJ2-1
V: TRBV9

CDR3: CASSRRTAYEQYF
D: -
J: TRBJ2-7
V: TRBV5-1

CDR3: CAWSQGMNTEAFF
D: -
J: TRBJ1-1
V: TRBV30

CDR3: CASSSGTGVRNQPQHF
D: TRBD1
J: TRBJ1-5
V: TRBV6-6

CDR3: CAWSVGGGYDQPQHF
D: -
J: TRBJ1-5
V: TRBV30

CDR3: CASRRGRGYEQYF
D: -
J: TRBJ2-7
V: TRBV6-5

CDR3: CASSLGGATGELFF
D: -
J: TRBJ2-2
V: TRBV5-4

CDR3: CASGLRLRDYTF
D: -
J: TRBJ1-2
V: TRBV12-5

CDR3: CATSSRLRGARNQETQYF
D: TRBD2
J: TRBJ2-5
V: TRBV15

CDR3: CASRRQGALVEQYF
D: TRBD1
J: TRBJ2-7
V: TRBV6-1